The 32 T cell receptor beta chains presented below share a single source sample, sequenced in a study of T cell responses to AZD1222 COVID-19 vaccine. TCRdb keeps only in-frame clones here, not all; method: immunoSEQ multiplex PCR. The table lists approximately 70,000 clones, around 82% of them singletons. This specimen consisted of peripheral blood, obtained on day 0 of AZD1222 vaccination. The receptors derive from an adult in good health.

The genes are TRBV6-1 and TRBJ1-2; D may be TRBD1 (5 bases). This CDR3 has 16 amino acids. Germline V lookup: CDR1 MNHNS, CDR2 SASEGT. Trimming cost V 2 bases and J 4 bases, with 17 bases left between them. The DNA for the CDR3 is TGTGCCAGCAGTGAAACGGGGCAGCCCCCGGCCTATGGCTACACCTTC. It is translated as CASSETGQPPAYGYTF.

The genes are TRBV28 and TRBJ1-4, with D uncertain. Looked up from germline, CDR1 is MDHEN and CDR2 is SYDVKM. The CDR3 covers 14 residues. V shed 3 bases and J shed 4 bases, with 9 bases lying between them. The CDR3 sequence: CASSFRQFNEKLFF. CDR3 nucleotides: TGTGCCAGCAGTTTTAGGCAGTTTAATGAAAAACTGTTTTTT.

The chain links TRBV18 to TRBJ1-4, with 9 bases matching TRBD1. This CDR3 region has 14 residues. The germline V gene encodes CDR1 KGHSH and CDR2 LQKENI. J was trimmed by 6 bases and V by 6 bases; bases with no gene match: 5. The CDR3 sequence is CASSQTGGDEKLFF. The DNA of the CDR3 is TGTGCCAGCTCGCAGACAGGGGGAGATGAAAAACTGTTTTTT.

This chain joins TRBV14 and TRBJ1-2; TRBD1 agrees at 8 bases. The CDR3 extends over 16 amino acids. J was trimmed by 3 bases and V by 0 bases; bases with no gene match: 6. Germline CDR1 reads SGHDN; CDR2 reads FVKESK. Here the CDR3 DNA reads TGTGCCAGCAGCCAAGACGGGACAGGAAGGCACTATGGCTACACCTTC. The encoded protein is CASSQDGTGRHYGYTF.

CDR3 sequence (DNA): TGTGCCACCAGTGACTCGGGACAGAACTACGGAAACACCATATATTTT. Protein sequence: CATSDSGQNYGNTIYF. The rearrangement links TRBV24-1 to TRBJ1-3, with TRBD1 identical over 7 bases. Germline V CDR1 and CDR2: KGHDR, SFDVKD. The CDR3 spans 16 residues. Trimming removed 4 bases from V and 4 bases from J; junction bases left unmatched: 9.

This clone has a handful of counts. V usage is TRBV3-1 (or the pseudogene TRBV3-2) and J usage is TRBJ2-2, with a weak D call TRBD2 (6 bases). This CDR3 is 16 amino acids long. Deletions cut 4 bases from V and 3 bases from J, with 15 bases between. Germline CDR1 reads LGHDT; CDR2 reads YNNKEL (reference sequence). CDR3 protein: CASSRGGATYTGELFF. The CDR3 DNA follows: TGTGCCAGCAGCCGCGGAGGGGCCACTTACACCGGGGAGCTGTTTTTT.

The J gene is TRBJ2-7, the V gene TRBV19; D is tentatively TRBD1 or TRBD2 (5 bases each). V was pared by 5 bases and J by 3 bases, with 11 bases between. Germline CDR1 LNHDA, CDR2 SQIVND (reference sequence). CDR3 size: 13 residues. The CDR3 DNA reads as TGTGCCAGTAGTGACCAGGGACGCTACGAGCAGTACTTC. This translates into CASSDQGRYEQYF.

The gene calls are TRBV28 and TRBJ2-7, with 9 bases aligning to TRBD1. The CDR3 has 15 amino acids. CDR1 is MDHEN, CDR2 SYDVKM, per germline. The V gene end was trimmed by 5 bases and the J gene end by 5 bases; junction bases not matched to a gene: 10. The CDR3 bases are TGTGCCAGCAGTGTAGGGACAGGGACCGGACACGAGCAGTACTTC. Its protein is CASSVGTGTGHEQYF.

The chain carries TRBV18 and TRBJ2-7; D is possibly TRBD1 or TRBD2 (5 bases each). The CDR3 has 14 amino acids. Trimming left V 3 bases short and J 6 bases short, with 15 bases between. Germline assignment: CDR1 KGHSH and CDR2 LQKENI. Written as DNA, the CDR3 is TGTGCCAGCTCACCGGGACGGCCTGGGAGCGAGCAGTACTTC. Its translation is CASSPGRPGSEQYF.

This clone has only one observation. This sequence joins TRBV27 and TRBJ2-7; 9 bases align to TRBD2. Germline CDR1 reads MNHEY; CDR2 reads SMNVEV (reference sequence). This CDR3 has 15 residues. V lost 1 base to trimming and J lost 4 bases; unmatched junction nucleotides: 5. CDR3 nucleotides: TGTGCCAGCAGTTTATTCGGCGGGGGGGCTTACGAGCAGTACTTC. It codes for CASSLFGGGAYEQYF.

The genes are TRBV9 and TRBJ1-6; TRBD1 matches at 10 bases. This CDR3 spans 14 amino acids. The V gene's germline CDR1 is SGDLS and CDR2 YYNGEE. V shed 4 bases, J shed 11 bases, and the junction held 6 bases outside the gene matches. CDR3 DNA: TGTGCCAGCAGCTTGACAGGGGGCGCAGCACCCCTCCACTTT. Encoded protein: CASSLTGGAAPLHF. Full variable domain (missing parts from reference TRBV9 and TRBJ1-6): DSGVTQTPKHLITATGQRVTLRCSPRSGDLSVYWYQQSLDQGLQFLIQYYNGEERAKGNILERFSAQQFPDLHSELNLSSLELGDSALYFCASSLTGGAAPLHFGNGTRLTVT.

V gene TRBV5-6 combines with J gene TRBJ2-7; perhaps D is TRBD1 or TRBD2 (6 bases each). In germline, CDR1 is SGHDT, CDR2 YYEEEE. This CDR3 has 13 amino acids. Trimming cost V 7 bases and J 1 base, with 12 bases left between them. In nucleotides, the CDR3 is TGTGCCAGCGGGGGGCGCCTTTCCTACGAGCAGTACTTC. This gives the protein CASGGRLSYEQYF.

V usage is TRBV2 and J usage is TRBJ1-2; unclear D gene. Between the trimmed V and J ends, which lost 5 bases and 4 bases, there was a span of 11 bases. Germline values: CDR1 SNHLY, CDR2 FYNNEI. This CDR3 has 13 amino acids. The CDR3 nucleotides are TGTGCCAGCAGTCCAGACGGCCTCTATGGCTACACCTTC. It translates to CASSPDGLYGYTF.

This sequence joins TRBV7-6 and TRBJ2-7; no reliable D call. Trimming removed 1 base from V and 1 base from J, with 11 bases in between. This CDR3 contains 15 residues. From germline, CDR1 is SGHVS and CDR2 FNYEAQ. CDR3 sequence: CASSLDSPGSYEQYF. CDR3 bases: TGTGCCAGCAGCTTAGATTCCCCAGGATCCTACGAGCAGTACTTC.

This clone appeared once. This chain connects TRBV2 to TRBJ2-7; the D is unclear. Trimming removed 3 bases from V and 1 base from J, with 7 bases in between. The CDR3 sequence is 13 residues long. The germline V gene encodes CDR1 SNHLY and CDR2 FYNNEI. In DNA, the CDR3 is TGTGCCAGCAGTGACCACCGTTCCTACGAGCAGTACTTC. It is translated as CASSDHRSYEQYF. The full variable domain, completed using reference TRBV2 and TRBJ2-7, is EPEVTQTPSHQVTQMGQEVILRCVPISNHLYFYWYRQILGQKVEFLVSFYNNEISEKSEIFDDQFSVERPDGSNFTLKIRSTKLEDSAMYFCASSDHRSYEQYFGPGTRLTVT.

There are a few counts of this clone. This sequence joins TRBV6-6 and TRBJ2-2; maybe TRBD1 (5 bases). V lost 6 bases and J 6 bases, leaving 20 bases between the germline ends. The CDR3 is 16 amino acids. The germline CDR1 and CDR2 sequences are MNHNY and SVGAGI (reference sequence). CDR3 amino acids: CASRLDSLRVPGELFF. The CDR3 coding sequence is TGTGCCAGCAGGCTTGACAGTCTTAGGGTTCCCGGGGAGCTGTTTTTT.

This chain connects TRBV7-3 to TRBJ2-1; no definite D call. The germline CDR1 and CDR2 sequences are SGHTA and FQGTGA. The CDR3 spans 14 residues. V lost 1 base and J lost 9, with 13 bases in between. The CDR3 DNA reads as TGTGCCAGCAGCTTAATGGGTTTGGGGTCTGAGCAGTTCTTC. Its protein is CASSLMGLGSEQFF.

V gene TRBV2 combines with J gene TRBJ1-4, with D possibly TRBD1 on 5 matching bases. The CDR3 length is 16 residues. The V and J ends lost 6 bases and 8 bases respectively, with 22 bases between them. Germline CDR1 reads SNHLY; CDR2 reads FYNNEI. The CDR3 here is CASRVGPAQGKEKLFF. The CDR3 nucleotides are TGTGCCAGCAGGGTGGGGCCAGCCCAGGGAAAGGAAAAACTGTTTTTT.

This clone was picked up a small number of times. The chain carries TRBV7-2 and TRBJ2-1, with 12 positions matching TRBD2. The germline gives CDR1 SGHTA, CDR2 FQGNSA. The ends lost 4 bases at V and 3 bases at J; junction bases unmatched: 10. There are 18 residues in the CDR3. CDR3 loop: CASSSLAGGLNNYNEQFF. DNA for the CDR3: TGTGCCAGCAGCTCCCTAGCGGGGGGGCTCAATAACTACAATGAGCAGTTCTTC.

The chain joins TRBV7-6 to TRBJ2-5; no reliable D call. Germline loops: CDR1 SGHVS, CDR2 FNYEAQ. CDR3 length: 13 residues. V lost 3 bases and J lost 1, with 6 bases in between. This chain's CDR3 is CASSFTVQETQYF. CDR3 sequence (DNA): TGTGCCAGCAGCTTTACAGTCCAAGAGACCCAGTACTTC.

V gene TRBV7-9 combines with J gene TRBJ1-2, with TRBD1 identical over 9 bases. This CDR3 spans 16 amino acids. Germline V gives CDR1 SEHNR, CDR2 FQNEAQ (reference sequence). The trim removed 3 bases at V and 6 bases at J, leaving 11 bases unmatched. The CDR3 here is CASSFERQGVRNGYTF. CDR3 bases: TGTGCCAGCAGCTTCGAACGACAGGGGGTTAGGAATGGCTACACCTTC. The full variable domain, completed using reference TRBV7-9 and TRBJ1-2, is DTGVSQNPRHKITKRGQNVTFRCDPISEHNRLYWYRQTLGQGPEFLTYFQNEAQLEKSRLLSDRFSAERPKGSFSTLEIQRTEQGDSAMYLCASSFERQGVRNGYTFGSGTRLTVV.

The chain is built from TRBV7-6 and TRBJ2-5; D is possibly TRBD1 (6 bases). Trimming stripped 1 base from V and 5 bases from J, with 11 bases between. This CDR3 is built from 14 residues. Germline lookup yields CDR1 SGHVS and CDR2 FNYEAQ. This CDR3 is CASSLEQGWETQYF. CDR3 bases: TGTGCCAGCAGCTTAGAACAGGGATGGGAGACCCAGTACTTC.

The chain has TRBV29-1 and TRBJ2-7; TRBD2 might be the D (5 bases). The V gene lost 3 bases and the J gene lost 0 bases, with 15 bases spanning the gap. This CDR3 has 15 amino acids. Germline CDR1 and CDR2: SQVTM and ANQGSEA. CDR3 amino acids: CSVETDSSPSYEQYF. CDR3 bases: TGCAGCGTTGAGACCGACTCTAGCCCCTCCTACGAGCAGTACTTC.

The genes are TRBV12-5 and TRBJ1-2; the D gene is possibly TRBD1 (5 bases). Germline values: CDR1 LGHNT, CDR2 FRNRAP. V lost 11 bases and J 6 bases, leaving 16 bases between the germline ends. There are 12 residues in the CDR3. This CDR3 is CAGRGGADGYTF. The CDR3 nucleotides are TGTGCTGGAAGGGGAGGGGCGGATGGCTACACCTTC. Full variable domain (outside the CDR3, taken from reference TRBV12-5 and TRBJ1-2): DARVTQTPRHKVTEMGQEVTMRCQPILGHNTVFWYRQTMMQGLELLAYFRNRAPLDDSGMPKDRFSAEMPDATLATLKIQPSEPRDSAVYFCAGRGGADGYTFGSGTRLTVV.

The rearrangement joins TRBV4-1 to TRBJ2-5; tentative D call: TRBD2 (6 bases). Looked up from germline, CDR1 is MGHRA and CDR2 is YSYEKL. With 1 base removed from V and 2 bases from J, the gap between germline ends came to 11 bases. This CDR3 contains 15 residues. The CDR3 sequence: CASSQGGGPQETQYF. The CDR3 DNA is TGCGCCAGCAGCCAAGGGGGAGGCCCGCAAGAGACCCAGTACTTC.

The CDR3 reads CASGLDSPLNEQFF. The DNA of the CDR3 is TGTGCTAGTGGCCTCGACAGTCCCCTCAATGAGCAGTTCTTC. V is TRBV12-5 and J is TRBJ2-1, with D tentatively TRBD1 (5 bases). With 6 bases removed from V and 6 bases from J, the gap between germline ends came to 15 bases. Per the germline V gene, CDR1 is LGHNT and CDR2 is FRNRAP. The CDR3 consists of 14 residues.

The rearrangement joins TRBV19 to TRBJ2-7, with TRBD1 matching 12 bases. Germline V gives CDR1 LNHDA, CDR2 SQIVND (reference sequence). The J segment lost 0 bases and the V segment lost 6 bases, leaving 9 bases of the junction unmatched. The CDR3 consists of 17 residues. Here the CDR3 DNA reads TGTGCCAGTAGCCAACTTCCGGGACAGGGGGCCTCCTACGAGCAGTACTTC. Protein product: CASSQLPGQGASYEQYF.

The chain combines TRBV7-2 with TRBJ2-3; TRBD1 matches 7 bases. Germline trimming cut 1 base from V and 2 bases from J; bases unmatched to any gene: 12. Germline-derived CDR1 and CDR2 are SGHTA and FQGNSA. This CDR3 contains 18 residues. CDR3 in amino acids: CASSLVSTGQPNTDTQYF. In DNA form, the CDR3 reads TGTGCCAGCAGCTTAGTGTCAACGGGACAGCCGAACACAGATACGCAGTATTTT.

This clone appeared once. The genes are TRBV27 and TRBJ2-5; 9 nucleotides match TRBD2. Germline trimming cut 0 bases from V and 5 bases from J; bases unmatched to any gene: 4. This CDR3 contains 15 residues. Germline values: CDR1 MNHEY, CDR2 SMNVEV (reference sequence). CDR3 coding DNA: TGTGCCAGCAGTTTATCCCCTAGCGGGGTGGAGACCCAGTACTTC. Amino acid sequence: CASSLSPSGVETQYF.

This rearrangement joins TRBV5-1 to TRBJ1-1; D may be TRBD1 (6 bases). Trimming removed 0 bases at V and 4 bases at J, with 13 bases between. From germline, CDR1 is SGHRS and CDR2 YFSETQ. This CDR3 is built from 15 residues. The CDR3 DNA reads TGCGCCAGCAGCTTGGACGTCAGGGGAGGCACTGAAGCTTTCTTT. It specifies CASSLDVRGGTEAFF.

The chain joins TRBV19 to TRBJ1-1, with 7 bases matching TRBD1. Germline-derived CDR1 and CDR2 are LNHDA and SQIVND (reference sequence). The CDR3 runs to 19 residues. With V trimmed by 3 bases and J by 0 bases, 16 bases remained unmatched. CDR3 nucleotides: TGTGCCAGTAGTATCGCCGTGGGGCTTGACAGGGTCATGAACACTGAAGCTTTCTTT. This codes for CASSIAVGLDRVMNTEAFF.

The genes are TRBV7-3 and TRBJ1-6; no clear D. V lost 1 base to trimming and J lost 8 bases, with 9 bases between them. Germline V gene data show CDR1 as SGHTA and CDR2 as FQGTGA. The length of the CDR3 is 14 residues. CDR3 residues: CASSLNGQDSPLHF. The CDR3 DNA follows: TGTGCCAGCAGCTTAAATGGCCAAGATTCACCCCTCCACTTT. Full variable domain (remainder filled in from reference TRBV7-3 and TRBJ1-6): GAGVSQTPSNKVTEKGKYVELRCDPISGHTALYWYRQSLGQGPEFLIYFQGTGAADDSGLPNDRFFAVRPEGSVSTLKIQRTERGDSAVYLCASSLNGQDSPLHFGNGTRLTVT.